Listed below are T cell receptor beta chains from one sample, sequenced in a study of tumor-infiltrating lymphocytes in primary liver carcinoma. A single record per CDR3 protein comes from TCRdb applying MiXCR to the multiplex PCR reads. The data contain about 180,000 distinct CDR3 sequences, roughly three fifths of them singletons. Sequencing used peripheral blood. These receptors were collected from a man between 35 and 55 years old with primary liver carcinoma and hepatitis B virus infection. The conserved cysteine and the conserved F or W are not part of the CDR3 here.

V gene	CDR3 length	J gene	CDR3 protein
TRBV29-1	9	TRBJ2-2	SVDDTGELF
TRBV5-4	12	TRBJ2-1	ASSPRGVDNEQF
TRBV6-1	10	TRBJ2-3	ASSDGWDTQY
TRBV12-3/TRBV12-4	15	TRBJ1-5	ASCLLMVGINNQPQH
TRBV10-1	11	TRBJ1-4	ASSEGQNEKLF
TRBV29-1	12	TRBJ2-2	SVGGGSFAGELF
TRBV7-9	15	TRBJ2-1	ASSPRRTSGGYNEQF
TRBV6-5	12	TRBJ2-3	ASSKWDKGDTQY
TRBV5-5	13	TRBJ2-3	ASSLVTSGGDTQY
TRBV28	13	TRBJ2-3	ASSPSGASADTQY
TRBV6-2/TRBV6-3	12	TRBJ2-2	ASIPSGSPGELF
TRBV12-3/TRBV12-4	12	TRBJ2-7	ASSLGVLTYEQY
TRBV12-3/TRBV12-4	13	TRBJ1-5	ASSDAGGGNQPQH
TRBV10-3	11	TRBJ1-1	AISARGDTEAF
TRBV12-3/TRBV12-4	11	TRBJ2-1	GSQTSDYNEQF
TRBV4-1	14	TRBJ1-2	ASSQDRKGALYGYT